Listed here are 14 T cell receptor beta chains from one sample, sequenced in a study of chemoradiotherapy in HPV16-positive cancers. The method was immunoSEQ multiplex PCR; TCRdb's version includes in-frame clones alone and lacks a portion of them. The data contain 5,000 to 8,000 clones, roughly 84% of them singletons. The sequences come from tumor tissue, collected from a patient who underwent chemoradiotherapy. All receptors come from a human donor with HPV-associated anogenital cancer.

The chain uses TRBV7-9 and TRBJ2-5; D is possibly TRBD1 (5 bases). The ends were cut back, 0 bases at V and 0 bases at J, with 8 bases in the middle. There are 15 residues in the CDR3. Germline CDR1 SEHNR, CDR2 FQNEAQ (reference sequence). This CDR3 reads CASSLAPGYQETQYF. The DNA for the CDR3 is TGTGCCAGCAGCTTAGCCCCAGGGTACCAAGAGACCCAGTACTTC.

This chain links TRBV4-1 with TRBJ2-7, with no clear D. The CDR3 covers 13 residues. Deletions cut 3 bases from V and 2 bases from J, with 8 bases between. Germline V gene lookup returns CDR1 MGHRA and CDR2 YSYEKL. The CDR3 region is CASSQGTPYEQYF. CDR3 nucleotides: TGCGCCAGCAGCCAGGGAACACCCTACGAGCAGTACTTC.

The chain has TRBV2 and TRBJ2-3; D perhaps matches TRBD1 (5 bases). Germline V lookup: CDR1 SNHLY, CDR2 FYNNEI. This CDR3 contains 16 residues. Trimming removed 7 bases at V and 1 base at J, with 18 bases between. The CDR3 loop reads CASKGNSIFGTDTQYF. In DNA, the CDR3 is TGTGCCAGCAAGGGGAACAGCATCTTTGGCACAGATACGCAGTATTTT.

This sequence joins TRBV6-1 and TRBJ2-5; maybe TRBD2 (5 bases). The J call may be wrong; the DNA end is better matched by TRBJ2-7. The CDR3 is 14 amino acids. Germline values: CDR1 MNHNS, CDR2 SASEGT. The CDR3 DNA follows: TGTGCCAGCAGTGTGATAGCGAACTCCTACGAGCAGTACTTC. Protein: CASSVIANSYEQYF.

This chain uses TRBV28 with TRBJ2-7; perhaps TRBD1 as D (6 bases). The CDR3 length is 14 residues. V was clipped by 3 bases and J by 11 bases, with 20 bases between them. Germline CDR1 and CDR2: MDHEN and SYDVKM. The CDR3 loop reads CASSFITNERQEYF. In DNA, the CDR3 is TGTGCCAGCAGTTTTATAACGAACGAGCGACAGGAGTACTTC.

This chain connects TRBV19 to TRBJ1-3; D call uncertain. The CDR3 consists of 17 residues. V was cut by 1 base and J by 0 bases, with 13 bases left in between. Germline CDR1 and CDR2: LNHDA and SQIVND (reference sequence). The CDR3: CASSIARQQRSGNTIYF. CDR3 sequence (DNA): TGTGCCAGTAGTATAGCTAGACAACAGCGCTCTGGAAACACCATATATTTT.

The chain combines TRBV4-1 with TRBJ2-7; D is perhaps TRBD2 (6 bases). V was clipped by 4 bases and J by 2 bases, with 9 bases between them. CDR1 is MGHRA and CDR2 is YSYEKL in the germline V gene. The CDR3 length is 13 residues. The DNA for the CDR3 is TGCGCCAGCAGCCGCGGGACGACCTACGAGCAGTACTTC. It yields the protein CASSRGTTYEQYF.

The genes are TRBV5-1 and TRBJ2-1, with TRBD2 matching 9 bases. V shed 4 bases, J shed 9 bases, and the junction held 11 bases outside the gene matches. Germline values: CDR1 SGHRS, CDR2 YFSETQ. The length of the CDR3 is 15 residues. The CDR3: CASSPVGAGGSEQFF. In DNA form, the CDR3 reads TGCGCCAGCAGCCCAGTGGGGGCGGGGGGGTCTGAGCAGTTCTTC.

The genes are TRBV27 and TRBJ2-3; no clear D. V was trimmed by 2 bases and J by 6 bases, leaving 9 bases between them. This CDR3 region has 13 residues. Germline lookup yields CDR1 MNHEY and CDR2 SMNVEV (reference sequence). The CDR3 DNA follows: TGTGCCAGCAGTTTAACGTTGATGGATACGCAGTATTTT. Translating it yields CASSLTLMDTQYF.

This chain connects TRBV27 to TRBJ1-2; unclear D gene. The CDR3 length is 13 residues. Trimming removed 6 bases from V and 0 bases from J, with 8 bases in between. CDR1 is MNHEY, CDR2 SMNVEV, per germline (reference sequence). The DNA of the CDR3 is TGTGCCAGCAGCCCGATACCTAACTATGGCTACACCTTC. Protein sequence: CASSPIPNYGYTF.

The chain employs TRBV28 and TRBJ2-3; 11 bases line up with TRBD2. The V gene's germline CDR1 is MDHEN and CDR2 SYDVKM. The CDR3 length is 15 residues. V lost 8 bases, J lost 7 bases, and 11 bases stayed unmatched. The CDR3, as DNA: TGTGCCAGCGGCTTACTAGCGGGGGCGGGAAATACGCAGTATTTT. Translation gives CASGLLAGAGNTQYF.

The chain recombines TRBV30 with TRBJ2-3, with TRBD2 identical over 7 bases. The CDR3 loop spans 16 amino acids. The junction had 7 bases not matched to a gene; V was cut back by 1 base and J by 0 bases. CDR1 GTSNPN and CDR2 SVGIG come from the germline V gene (reference sequence). CDR3 nucleotides: TGTGCCTGGAGTGGAAAGGGGCGGGGGAGCACAGATACGCAGTATTTT. Amino acids: CAWSGKGRGSTDTQYF.

In its sample, this clone was seen once. V and J are TRBV6-5 and TRBJ2-1; D gene unclear. The CDR3 is 15 residues long. Germline CDR1 is MNHEY and CDR2 is SVGAGI. V dropped 0 bases and J dropped 3 bases, with 9 bases sitting between them. The CDR3: CASSYSPAIYNEQFF. The CDR3 bases are TGTGCCAGCAGTTACTCGCCTGCAATCTACAATGAGCAGTTCTTC.

V gene TRBV6-1 combines with J gene TRBJ2-7; no reliable D call. This CDR3 region has 11 residues. V dropped 7 bases and J dropped 2 bases, with 6 bases sitting between them. Germline V gene lookup returns CDR1 MNHNS and CDR2 SASEGT. DNA of the CDR3: TGTGCCAGCACTCTAGCCTACGAGCAGTACTTC. As protein: CASTLAYEQYF.